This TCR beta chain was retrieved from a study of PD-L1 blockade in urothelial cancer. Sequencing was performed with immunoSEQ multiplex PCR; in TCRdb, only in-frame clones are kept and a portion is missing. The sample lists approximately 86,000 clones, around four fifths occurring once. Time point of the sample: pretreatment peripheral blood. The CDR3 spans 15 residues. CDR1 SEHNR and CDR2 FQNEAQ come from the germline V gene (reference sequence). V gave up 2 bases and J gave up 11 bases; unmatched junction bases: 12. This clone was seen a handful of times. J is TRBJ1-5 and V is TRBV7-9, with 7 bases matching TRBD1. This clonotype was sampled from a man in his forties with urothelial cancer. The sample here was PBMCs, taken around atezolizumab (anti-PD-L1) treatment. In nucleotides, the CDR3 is TGTGCCAGCAGCTTAAGGCAGGGGGAGTTTGAGGCCCAGCATTTT. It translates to CASSLRQGEFEAQHF.